The 25 T cell receptor beta chains below all came from one sample that was sequenced in a study of cytomegalovirus exposure and HLA in healthy donors. Only in-frame clones appear in the TCRdb table, and some are missing; sequencing was by immunoSEQ multiplex PCR. This sample has about 280,000 clones, with 70% to 90% found just once. Input material: PBMCs. Every receptor here comes from a woman between 18 and 30 years old in good health and CMV-seronegative.

V is TRBV5-5 and J is TRBJ2-7; 11 bases map to TRBD1. V lost 4 bases, J lost 6 bases, and 6 bases stayed unmatched. This CDR3 comprises 14 residues. Germline V gene data show CDR1 as SGHKS and CDR2 as YYEKEE (reference sequence). The CDR3 nucleotides read TGTGCCAGCAGCAAGGGACAGGGGGAGGTCGAGCAGTACTTC. As protein: CASSKGQGEVEQYF.

The V and J genes are TRBV28 and TRBJ2-1; tentative D call: TRBD2 (6 bases). The CDR3 has 16 residues. CDR1 MDHEN and CDR2 SYDVKM come from the germline V gene. V lost 2 bases and J lost 5, with 16 bases in between. In nucleotides, the CDR3 is TGTGCCAGCAGTTTAAGAGGGAGGAAAGCCAACAATGAGCAGTTCTTC. Residues: CASSLRGRKANNEQFF.

This clone was recorded once. The sample has other DNA sequences that encode this CDR3 too. The gene calls are TRBV27 and TRBJ2-1; 7 bases map to TRBD2. The CDR3 sequence is 15 residues long. Per the germline V gene, CDR1 is MNHEY and CDR2 is SMNVEV (reference sequence). Germline trimming cut 3 bases from V and 4 bases from J; bases unmatched to any gene: 6. The CDR3 nucleotides read TGTGCCAGCAGTTTTCTGTCTAGCGGTTACAATGAGCAGTTCTTC. This translates into CASSFLSSGYNEQFF.

The V call is TRBV2, the J call TRBJ2-2, with D maybe TRBD1 (5 bases). The CDR3 is made up of 15 amino acids. V dropped 4 bases and J dropped 6 bases, with 15 bases sitting between them. Germline V gene sequence: CDR1 SNHLY, CDR2 FYNNEI. The CDR3 nucleotides read TGTGCCAGCAGTGTGCAGGGCGGCGGCGCCGGGGAGCTGTTTTTT. This sequence encodes CASSVQGGGAGELFF.

This clone was seen once. The chain carries TRBV4-3 and TRBJ1-2; D may be TRBD1 (6 bases). Germline V CDR1 and CDR2: LGHNA, YSLEER. The CDR3 is 17 amino acids. Trimming left V 1 base short and J 4 bases short, with 19 bases between. CDR3 sequence: CASSQGVGTGLSYGYTF. The CDR3 nucleotides are TGCGCCAGCAGCCAAGGGGTGGGAACAGGGCTAAGCTATGGCTACACCTTC.

The rearrangement links TRBV6-5 to TRBJ2-7, with D uncertain. Germline V gene sequence: CDR1 MNHEY, CDR2 SVGAGI. The CDR3 covers 13 residues. Trimming removed 7 bases at V and 1 base at J, with 11 bases between. In nucleotides, the CDR3 is TGTGCCAGCACCCCCGAGAATTCCTACGAGCAGTACTTC. This encodes CASTPENSYEQYF.

Written as DNA, the CDR3 is TGTGCCAGCAGCTTGGCGGGTAGCAATCAGCCCCAGCATTTT. Translated: CASSLAGSNQPQHF. The genes are TRBV5-6 and TRBJ1-5; D unclear. From germline, CDR1 is SGHDT and CDR2 YYEEEE. The CDR3 is made up of 14 amino acids. Trimming took off 0 bases at V and 0 bases at J, with 4 bases between the two ends.

This rearrangement joins TRBV2 to TRBJ2-3; 13 bases align to TRBD2. Germline-derived CDR1 and CDR2 are SNHLY and FYNNEI. With 5 bases clipped from V and 1 base from J, the junction kept 9 bases outside the gene matches. The CDR3 spans 18 residues. CDR3 loop: CASSPILAGGPGTDTQYF. The CDR3 DNA reads as TGTGCCAGCAGTCCCATACTAGCGGGAGGGCCGGGCACAGATACGCAGTATTTT.

The chain employs TRBV27 and TRBJ2-1; TRBD2 matches 9 bases. The length of the CDR3 is 13 residues. The germline CDR1 and CDR2 sequences are MNHEY and SMNVEV (reference sequence). With 5 bases clipped from V and 7 bases from J, the junction kept 3 bases outside the gene matches. The CDR3: CASSRLAGNEQFF. The CDR3 nucleotides are TGTGCCAGCAGTCGGCTAGCGGGAAATGAGCAGTTCTTC.

The chain uses TRBV15 and TRBJ2-1, with 9 bases that match TRBD2. Germline CDR1 and CDR2: LNHNV and YYDKDF (reference sequence). The CDR3 is 15 residues long. Trimming took 0 bases from V and 9 from J; bases not matched to a gene: 6. The CDR3 reads CATSRDAGLAIEQFF. In nucleotides, the CDR3 is TGTGCCACCAGCAGAGATGCGGGACTAGCAATTGAGCAGTTCTTC. The full variable domain, its missing parts supplied by reference TRBV15 and TRBJ2-1, is DAMVIQNPRYQVTQFGKPVTLSCSQTLNHNVMYWYQQKSSQAPKLLFHYYDKDFNNEADTPDNFQSRRPNTSFCFLDIRSPGLGDTAMYLCATSRDAGLAIEQFFGPGTRLTVL.

The V and J genes are TRBV13 and TRBJ2-2; possible D gene TRBD2, 6 bases. CDR1 is PRHDT and CDR2 is FYEKMQ in the germline V gene (reference sequence). The V gene lost 2 bases and the J gene lost 0 bases, with 10 bases spanning the gap. The CDR3 consists of 16 residues. The CDR3 DNA reads TGTGCCAGCAGCTTAAACTCGGGAGCGAACACCGGGGAGCTGTTTTTT. This encodes CASSLNSGANTGELFF.

The chain carries TRBV4-3 and TRBJ2-7; 7 bases are a match to TRBD2. Germline CDR1 LGHNA, CDR2 YSLEER. This CDR3 has 14 amino acids. V lost 3 bases, J lost 2 bases, and 4 bases stayed unmatched. This chain's CDR3 is CASSHGLAAYEQYF. CDR3 nucleotides: TGCGCCAGCAGCCATGGGCTAGCGGCCTACGAGCAGTACTTC.

The chain carries TRBV4-3 and TRBJ2-7; D call uncertain. The CDR3 runs 15 residues. Trimming took off 1 base at V and 6 bases at J, with 16 bases between the two ends. Germline V gene sequence: CDR1 LGHNA, CDR2 YSLEER. The CDR3 DNA is TGCGCCAGCAGCCAAGGAGGCGGCCTGTTGGGCGAGCAGTACTTC. Translated, it gives CASSQGGGLLGEQYF.

The chain couples TRBV2 to TRBJ2-5; 8 bases match TRBD1. CDR3 length: 14 amino acids. Per the germline V gene, CDR1 is SNHLY and CDR2 is FYNNEI. J lost 4 bases, V lost 8 bases, and 9 bases had no gene match. CDR3 in amino acids: CASHWSRGRETQYF. CDR3 nucleotide sequence: TGTGCCAGCCATTGGTCCAGGGGGCGAGAGACCCAGTACTTC.

The chain couples TRBV9 to TRBJ1-2; TRBD1 agrees at 11 bases. The V gene end was trimmed by 0 bases and the J gene end by 7 bases; junction bases not matched to a gene: 11. Germline V gene sequence: CDR1 SGDLS, CDR2 YYNGEE. CDR3 length equals 17 residues. CDR3 sequence reads: CASSVGGTGGRSSGYTF. The CDR3 DNA reads TGTGCCAGCAGCGTAGGGGGGACAGGGGGGAGAAGCTCTGGCTACACCTTC.

V and J are TRBV7-9 and TRBJ1-4; 8 bases are a match to TRBD1. V dropped 5 bases and J dropped 5; count of bases not matched to a gene: 7. This CDR3 has 15 amino acids. Germline CDR1 reads SEHNR; CDR2 reads FQNEAQ (reference sequence). Here the CDR3 DNA reads TGTGCCAGCAGCCCCCCCGACAGGGGAAATGAAAAACTGTTTTTT. This encodes CASSPPDRGNEKLFF.

The rearrangement joins TRBV13 to TRBJ2-3, with 16 nucleotides matching TRBD2. The V gene end was trimmed by 4 bases and the J gene end by 5 bases; junction bases not matched to a gene: 15. Germline CDR1 is PRHDT and CDR2 is FYEKMQ (reference sequence). The length of the CDR3 is 20 residues. In nucleotides, the CDR3 is TGTGCCAGCAGCTCCGGGACTAGCGGGAGGGCCTTTCCCCCCGAAGATACGCAGTATTTT. Translated, it gives CASSSGTSGRAFPPEDTQYF.

The V call is TRBV27, the J call TRBJ2-7; the D is unclear. The V gene's germline CDR1 is MNHEY and CDR2 SMNVEV (reference sequence). Trimming shortened V by 4 bases and J by 4 bases, and 20 bases separated the two germline ends. The CDR3 extends over 16 amino acids. The CDR3 DNA reads as TGTGCCAGCAGTTCCTCCCCCTCGCGGTTCAAGTACGAGCAGTACTTC. Residues: CASSSSPSRFKYEQYF.

The chain is built from TRBV6-1 and TRBJ1-2; the match to TRBD1 covers 7 bases. Germline lookup yields CDR1 MNHNS and CDR2 SASEGT. The V segment lost 5 bases and the J segment 8 bases; nucleotides outside the gene matches: 8. This CDR3 is 13 amino acids long. CDR3 nucleotide sequence: TGTGCCAGCAGTACGACAGGGCTGGGGGGCTACACCTTC. Translation gives CASSTTGLGGYTF.

This clone has just a few counts. Other nucleotide sequences in the sample specify the same CDR3. V is TRBV20-1 and J is TRBJ1-2; the D is unclear. The CDR3 sequence is 9 residues long. Trimming stripped 3 bases from V and 8 bases from J, with 4 bases between. Germline CDR1 is DFQATT and CDR2 is SNEGSKA (reference sequence). This CDR3 is CSAREGYTF. The CDR3 bases are TGCAGTGCTAGGGAGGGCTACACCTTC.

This chain connects TRBV15 to TRBJ1-6; D unresolved. The germline gives CDR1 LNHNV, CDR2 YYDKDF (reference sequence). The CDR3 runs 15 residues. V was trimmed by 0 bases and J by 13 bases, leaving 16 bases between them. CDR3 in amino acids: CATSRDQPGIVPLHF. Written as DNA, the CDR3 is TGTGCCACCAGCAGAGATCAGCCGGGGATCGTTCCCCTCCACTTT. The full variable domain, rest sourced from reference TRBV15 and TRBJ1-6, is DAMVIQNPRYQVTQFGKPVTLSCSQTLNHNVMYWYQQKSSQAPKLLFHYYDKDFNNEADTPDNFQSRRPNTSFCFLDIRSPGLGDTAMYLCATSRDQPGIVPLHFGNGTRLTVT.

This clone was counted a single time. The V and J genes are TRBV30 and TRBJ2-2; TRBD1 agrees at 10 bases. Losses at the gene ends were 4 bases for V and 5 bases for J; bases not matched to a gene: 4. CDR1 and CDR2 (germline): GTSNPN, SVGIG (reference sequence). There are 14 residues in the CDR3. The CDR3 DNA reads TGTGCCTGGAAGGGGACAGGGGTGACCGGGGAGCTGTTTTTT. It specifies CAWKGTGVTGELFF.

V is TRBV5-1 and J is TRBJ1-1; 8 bases agree with TRBD1. Germline values: CDR1 SGHRS, CDR2 YFSETQ. J gave up 7 bases and V 2 bases, and 4 bases lay outside the gene matches. The CDR3 has 13 amino acids. DNA for the CDR3: TGCGCCAGCAGCTTTGACAGGGGAGTTGAAGCTTTCTTT. Translated, it gives CASSFDRGVEAFF.

The rearrangement joins TRBV5-6 to TRBJ2-1; 12 bases fit TRBD2. Germline CDR1 is SGHDT and CDR2 is YYEEEE. The CDR3 contains 14 residues. V lost 4 bases and J lost 9; bases outside the gene matches: 5. The CDR3 DNA follows: TGTGCCAGCAGCCAGGGACTAGCGGGCGGTGAGCAGTTCTTC. Amino acid sequence: CASSQGLAGGEQFF. Full variable domain (missing parts from reference TRBV5-6 and TRBJ2-1): DAGVTQSPTHLIKTRGQQVTLRCSPKSGHDTVSWYQQALGQGPQFIFQYYEEEERQRGNFPDRFSGHQFPNYSSELNVNALLLGDSALYLCASSQGLAGGEQFFGPGTRLTVL.

J is TRBJ2-2 and V is TRBV7-9; 8 bases agree with TRBD1. CDR3 length equals 16 residues. Unmatched junction bases numbered 5, after V lost 3 bases and J lost 2 bases. Germline assignment: CDR1 SEHNR and CDR2 FQNEAQ (reference sequence). CDR3 protein: CASSFGQGTNTGELFF. The CDR3 bases are TGTGCCAGCAGCTTTGGACAGGGTACTAACACCGGGGAGCTGTTTTTT.